This is a list of T cell receptor beta chains from one sample in a study of blood T cell repertoires in COVID-19. Generated by immunoSEQ multiplex PCR, the TCRdb table keeps only in-frame clones and is missing some. The sample lists about 80,000 clones, around 89% seen once, with more than 5.5% in the top ten. The sample taken for sequencing was peripheral blood. These receptors all come from a woman older than 75 with acute or convalescent COVID-19. The CDR3 runs from the conserved cysteine through the conserved F or W. Fields, in order: V gene, clone size, J gene, D gene, CDR3 length, CDR3 protein, CDR3 DNA. D genes are given only for firm matches. Some rows mark clone size as missing; the rest say once, few, many or name a class of expanded clone.

TRBV18	NA	TRBJ2-1	NA	13	CASSPIAGNEQFF	TGTGCCAGCTCTCCTATCGCGGGGAATGAGCAGTTCTTC
TRBV2	NA	TRBJ2-7	NA	16	CASSAPLLGGPGEQYF	TGTGCCAGCAGTGCACCTTTGTTGGGGGGGCCCGGCGAGCAGTACTTC
TRBV5-8	NA	TRBJ1-2	NA	14	CASSRNQGNYGYTF	TGTGCCAGCAGTCGGAACCAGGGCAACTATGGCTACACCTTC
TRBV28	NA	TRBJ1-3	NA	14	CASSLRGSGNTIYF	TGTGCCAGCAGTTTACGAGGTTCGGGAAACACCATATATTTT
TRBV12-3/TRBV12-4	NA	TRBJ1-2	NA	13	CASSSNRAYGYTF	TGTGCCAGCAGTTCGAACAGGGCCTATGGCTACACCTTC
TRBV19	NA	TRBJ2-1	TRBD2	15	CASSITSGSSNEQFF	TGTGCCAGTAGTATAACTAGCGGGAGTTCAAATGAGCAGTTCTTC
TRBV6-5	NA	TRBJ2-7	NA	13	CASISSDTYEQYF	TGTGCCAGCATTTCTAGCGATACCTACGAGCAGTACTTC
TRBV19	NA	TRBJ2-2	TRBD2	15	CASSTSGRGTGELFF	TGTGCCAGTAGTACCAGCGGGAGGGGCACCGGGGAGCTGTTTTTT
TRBV4-3	NA	TRBJ2-3	TRBD2	14	CASSQDGRGDTQYF	TGCGCCAGCAGCCAAGATGGGAGGGGAGATACGCAGTATTTT
TRBV27	NA	TRBJ2-3	TRBD2	17	CASSSLAGGPSTDTQYF	TGTGCCAGCAGTTCCTTAGCGGGAGGGCCCAGCACAGATACGCAGTATTTT
TRBV23-1	NA	TRBJ1-5	NA	18	CASTAQGLRQPSSGPQHF	TGCGCCAGCACCGCGCAGGGGTTGCGACAGCCCTCCTCTGGGCCCCAGCATTTT
TRBV25-1	NA	TRBJ2-7	TRBD2	15	CASSYQRGVAYEQYF	TGTGCCAGCAGTTATCAGCGGGGGGTGGCCTACGAGCAGTACTTC
TRBV5-8	few	TRBJ2-7	NA	14	CASSKTGSSYEQYF	TGTGCCAGCAGCAAAACCGGGAGCTCCTACGAGCAGTACTTC
TRBV4-2	once	TRBJ1-1	NA	12	CASSQDRQEAFF	TGTGCCAGCAGCCAAGACAGACAGGAAGCTTTCTTT
TRBV13	once	TRBJ2-5	TRBD2	15	CASSLYRGSAKTQYF	TGTGCCAGCAGCTTATACCGCGGGAGTGCGAAGACCCAGTACTTC
TRBV5-4	few	TRBJ1-2	NA	14	CASSLAQGLGGYTF	TGTGCCAGCAGCTTGGCCCAGGGTTTAGGTGGCTACACCTTC
TRBV18	NA	TRBJ2-3	NA	14	CANSPSSDTDTQYF	TGTGCCAACTCACCATCGTCAGACACAGATACGCAGTATTTT
TRBV5-4	once	TRBJ1-2	TRBD1	12	CAIPQGASGYTF	TGTGCCATTCCACAGGGGGCGTCTGGCTACACCTTC
TRBV4-1	few	TRBJ1-3	NA	18	CASSRSGGGEGSGNTIYF	TGCGCCAGCAGCCGATCGGGCGGGGGCGAAGGGTCTGGAAACACCATATATTTT
TRBV6-5	NA	TRBJ1-5	NA	15	CASSPRDRGNQPQHF	TGTGCCAGCAGTCCACGCGACCGGGGCAATCAGCCCCAGCATTTT
TRBV27	NA	TRBJ2-1	TRBD2	18	CASSSSSILAGFYNEQFF	TGTGCCAGCAGTTCATCCTCAATACTAGCGGGTTTCTACAATGAGCAGTTCTTC
TRBV3-1/TRBV3-2	once	TRBJ2-3	NA	13	CASSQGLTDTQYF	TGTGCCAGCAGCCAAGGACTCACAGATACGCAGTATTTT
TRBV3-1/TRBV3-2	NA	TRBJ2-4	TRBD2	19	CASSQGLSGGTVIENIQYF	TGTGCCAGCAGCCAAGGCCTTAGCGGGGGTACCGTCATCGAGAACATTCAGTACTTC
TRBV5-8	NA	TRBJ2-3	NA	17	CASSALSPRVGADTQYF	TGTGCCAGCAGCGCCCTCAGCCCCAGGGTTGGCGCAGATACGCAGTATTTT
TRBV27	NA	TRBJ1-4	TRBD1	15	CASSPRGPANEKLFF	TGTGCCAGCAGTCCGAGGGGGCCGGCTAATGAAAAACTGTTTTTT
TRBV6-5	NA	TRBJ1-1	TRBD1	13	CASRDRGLTEAFF	TGTGCCAGCAGAGACAGGGGGCTCACTGAAGCTTTCTTT
TRBV4-3	NA	TRBJ1-2	NA	15	CASSQDRQGTYGYTF	TGCGCCAGCAGCCAAGACCGGCAGGGGACCTATGGCTACACCTTC
TRBV2	NA	TRBJ1-4	NA	11	CASTGGEKLFF	TGTGCCAGCACGGGAGGTGAAAAACTGTTTTTT
TRBV27	NA	TRBJ1-2	TRBD1	14	CASSAQGAVGGYTF	TGTGCCAGCAGTGCCCAGGGGGCCGTCGGTGGCTACACCTTC
TRBV6-1	NA	TRBJ1-2	NA	16	CASSEVGAGANYGYTF	TGTGCCAGCAGTGAGGTGGGGGCAGGGGCTAACTATGGCTACACCTTC
TRBV11-3	NA	TRBJ2-3	TRBD2	16	CASSPFSGGAADTQYF	TGTGCCAGCAGCCCCTTTAGCGGGGGGGCCGCAGATACGCAGTATTTT
TRBV15	NA	TRBJ2-1	TRBD2	13	CATAGGPRNEQFF	TGTGCCACAGCGGGGGGGCCCCGGAATGAGCAGTTCTTC
TRBV3-1/TRBV3-2	NA	TRBJ1-5	NA	15	CASSQGSGGNQPQHF	TGTGCCAGCAGCCAAGGGTCAGGGGGCAATCAGCCCCAGCATTTT
TRBV5-1	NA	TRBJ1-3	NA	14	CASSLGQAGNTIYF	TGCGCCAGCAGCTTGGGGCAGGCTGGAAACACCATATATTTT
TRBV6-4	NA	TRBJ2-7	TRBD2	18	CASSDSRRLADVSYEQYF	TGTGCCAGCAGTGACTCGAGGAGACTAGCGGACGTCTCCTACGAGCAGTACTTC
TRBV19	NA	TRBJ1-5	NA	13	CASSTQGWQPQHF	TGTGCCAGTAGTACTCAGGGTTGGCAGCCCCAGCATTTT
TRBV6-5	NA	TRBJ2-1	TRBD1	15	CASSVETGVSGEQFF	TGTGCCAGCAGCGTGGAGACAGGGGTTTCTGGTGAGCAGTTCTTC
TRBV5-1	NA	TRBJ2-3	TRBD2	16	CASSSTERGSADTQYF	TGCGCCAGCAGCTCAACAGAGCGGGGTTCTGCCGATACGCAGTATTTT
TRBV18	NA	TRBJ1-6	NA	11	CASSPDSTLHF	TGTGCCAGCTCACCGGACAGTACTCTCCACTTT
TRBV30	NA	TRBJ2-6	TRBD1	18	CAWSRRAGGVTGANVLTF	TGTGCCTGGAGCCGCCGCGCAGGGGGCGTAACAGGGGCCAACGTCCTGACTTTC
TRBV6-5	NA	TRBJ1-6	TRBD1	15	CASSRQGAVDSPLHF	TGTGCCAGCAGTCGACAGGGGGCGGTGGATTCACCCCTCCACTTT
TRBV19	NA	TRBJ1-2	NA	14	CASSPIVGQYGYTF	TGTGCCAGTAGTCCCATCGTCGGACAGTATGGCTACACCTTC
TRBV30	NA	TRBJ1-2	TRBD1	12	CAWSPGQYGYTF	TGTGCCTGGAGCCCGGGACAGTATGGCTACACCTTC
TRBV30	NA	TRBJ1-1	NA	12	CAWSVRQNEAFF	TGTGCCTGGAGCGTGCGGCAAAATGAAGCTTTCTTT
TRBV5-6	NA	TRBJ1-3	NA	15	CASSDLKRPGNTIYF	TGTGCCAGCAGCGACTTAAAAAGGCCTGGAAACACCATATATTTT
TRBV5-1	NA	TRBJ2-3	TRBD2	18	CASSLRRPSGEFPYTQYF	TGCGCCAGCAGCTTGAGGAGACCTAGCGGGGAGTTTCCTTATACGCAGTATTTT
TRBV24-1	NA	TRBJ2-3	NA	16	CATSDRAGAGTDTQYF	TGTGCCACCAGTGACCGGGCAGGGGCAGGGACAGATACGCAGTATTTT
TRBV5-1	NA	TRBJ1-2	TRBD1	16	CASSLAGDRGHAGYTF	TGCGCCAGCAGCTTGGCCGGCGACAGGGGGCATGCTGGCTACACCTTC
TRBV30	NA	TRBJ2-7	TRBD1	14	CAWSPDRPTYEQYF	TGTGCCTGGAGCCCGGACAGGCCTACCTACGAGCAGTACTTC
TRBV5-6	NA	TRBJ2-1	TRBD2	15	CASSLAGGIDNEQFF	TGTGCCAGCAGCTTAGCGGGAGGCATCGACAATGAGCAGTTCTTC